Only a few counts were recorded for the clone carrying this T cell receptor (beta chain). Sequencing was performed with immunoSEQ multiplex PCR; in TCRdb, only in-frame clones are kept and a portion is missing. The data hold some 170,000 clones, with 85% to 90% observed a single time. The data were obtained in a study of blood T cell repertoires in COVID-19. The CDR3 covers 12 residues. With V trimmed by 7 bases and J by 6 bases, 6 bases remained unmatched. This study enrolled people aged 18 to 89 from about two dozen US geographic areas. Membership in each cohort depended on participant-reported clinical history. In Cohort 3, a recovered donor had either two negative PCRs, clearance, or symptom resolution.

The V call is TRBV12-3 or TRBV12-4, the J call TRBJ2-7, with 7 positions matching TRBD2. The TCR originated in a middle-aged man who had recovered from COVID-19. Sequencing was performed on PBMCs or T cells enriched from blood (not recorded which). The CDR3 here is CASIGGGTEQYF. Written as DNA, the CDR3 is TGTGCCAGCATTGGGGGGGGAACCGAGCAGTACTTC.